The entry that follows covers one T cell receptor beta chain sequence. What it binds is not known. These data belong to a study of T-cell reconstitution after alpha-beta-depleted transplantation in children. Overall study findings and caveats: Two months or so post-transplant, alpha-beta T cells reportedly derived from several hundred expanded graft clones.

Unique molecular identifiers were used to barcode this TCRbeta library. TCRdb re-called the PCR reads through MiXCR, storing one row per CDR3 protein. The sample has about 1,000,000 distinct CDR3 sequences, about 26% seen once. Trimming removed 5 bases at V and 0 bases at J, with 14 bases between. The germline CDR1 and CDR2 sequences are SGHTA and FQGTGA. The CDR3 extends over 17 amino acids. The chain has TRBV7-3 and TRBJ2-6; either TRBD1 or TRBD2 may fit D (6 bases each). This specimen consisted of PBMCs, mostly from graft donor cells, obtained 360 days after TCRalphabeta/CD19-depleted stem cell transplant. The sequence derives from a boy younger than two who had a stem cell transplant for SCID, so the T cells may come from the graft donor. CDR3 bases: TGTGCCAGCAGCCCGGGGGTGGACAGCTCTGGGGCCAACGTCCTGACTTTC. It translates to CASSPGVDSSGANVLTF.